The clone carrying this TCR beta chain was seen a single time. This sample was taken from a study of shared clonotypes between healthy human individuals. Generated by immunoSEQ multiplex PCR, the TCRdb table keeps only in-frame clones and is missing some. The repertoire holds around 990,000 clones, approximately 80% seen once, with over 0.8% in the top ten. In germline, CDR1 is MDHEN, CDR2 SYDVKM. Deletions cut 7 bases from V and 7 bases from J, with 23 bases between. The CDR3 has 15 residues. Sequenced input: memory CD4+ T cells from PBMCs. Noted subset: CD45RA-negative fraction. The receptor comes from a man aged 18 to 35 in good health. Some clones in this sample may be carry-over from other donors' samples. This chain joins TRBV28 and TRBJ2-7; D is ambiguous. The DNA of the CDR3 is TGTGCCAGCACCCCCGCTTCGAAGGGAAAAGGGGAGCAGTACTTC. The encoded protein is CASTPASKGKGEQYF.